A single T cell receptor (beta chain) is shown here with its context. Its cognate antigen is unknown. An end of the junction does not agree with germline; a read error may underlie this. The CDR3 covers 13 residues. These data originate in a study of identical twins. A single record per CDR3 protein comes from TCRdb applying MiXCR to the 5' RACE reads. This table holds approximately 260,000 distinct CDR3 sequences, about 8.5% found once. The study, taken as a whole, reports: Analyses based on zero insertions could be partly confounded by invariant MAIT and iNKT cells.

A further study also used this sample, focusing on yellow fever vaccine responses in identical twins.

The source is a woman aged 18-29 years in good health. This chain joins TRBV12-3 or TRBV12-4 and TRBJ2-1, with a tentative D call TRBD2 (6 bases). The sequencing input was CD8+ T cells sorted from blood. The chain's CDR3 is CASLASEYNEQIF. CDR3 DNA sequence: TGTGCCAGCTTAGCTAGCGAGTACAATGAGCAGATCTTC.